The clone carrying this T cell receptor beta chain was seen a single time. The antigen remains undetermined. PCR used 60 Vbeta primers and 13 Jbeta primers. The protocol was immunoSEQ multiplex PCR, while the TCRdb copy is restricted to in-frame clones and leaves out a portion. The repertoire holds 52,000 or so clones, 60% to 80% seen once, with under 3.5% in the top ten. The CDR3 covers 15 residues. Germline CDR1 reads MNHEY; CDR2 reads SVGAGI. V shed 2 bases and J 5 bases; nucleotides not matched to a gene: 6. These data are taken from a study of cytomegalovirus exposure and HLA in healthy donors. Findings and caveats of the study: Later, an analysis showed that TCR beta chains associated with HLA were more clonally expanded than others that were equally common. Based on reports, TCR beta sequences accurately predicted HLA-A and HLA-B alleles for most subjects. Prior analysis indicated that the majority of TCR beta V segments exhibited productivity approximately 87% or approximately 30% of the time.

This chain links TRBV6-5 with TRBJ2-3; TRBD1 aligns across 8 bases. Sequencing used PBMCs. The receptor's source is a woman in her 40s in good health and CMV-seropositive. In nucleotides, the CDR3 is TGTGCCAGCAGTTACCGGACAGGGAGAGGAGATACGCAGTATTTT. Translation: CASSYRTGRGDTQYF.